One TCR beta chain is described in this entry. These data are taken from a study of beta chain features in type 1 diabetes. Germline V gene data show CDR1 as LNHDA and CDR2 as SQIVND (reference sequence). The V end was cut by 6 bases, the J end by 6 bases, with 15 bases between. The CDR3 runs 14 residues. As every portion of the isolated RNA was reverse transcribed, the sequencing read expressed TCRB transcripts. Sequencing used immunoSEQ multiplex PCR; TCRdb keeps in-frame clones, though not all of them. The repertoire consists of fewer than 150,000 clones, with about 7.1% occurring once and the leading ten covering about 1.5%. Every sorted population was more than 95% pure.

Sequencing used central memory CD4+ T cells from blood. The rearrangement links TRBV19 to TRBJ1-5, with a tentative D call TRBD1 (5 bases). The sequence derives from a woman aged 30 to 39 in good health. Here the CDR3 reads CASSLQGKSQPQHF. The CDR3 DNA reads TGTGCCAGTAGCCTTCAGGGCAAGAGTCAGCCCCAGCATTTT. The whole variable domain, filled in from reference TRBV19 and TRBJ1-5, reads DGGITQSPKYLFRKEGQNVTLSCEQNLNHDAMYWYRQDPGQGLRLIYYSQIVNDFQKGDIAEGYSVSREKKESFPLTVTSAQKNPTAFYLCASSLQGKSQPQHFGDGTRLSIL.